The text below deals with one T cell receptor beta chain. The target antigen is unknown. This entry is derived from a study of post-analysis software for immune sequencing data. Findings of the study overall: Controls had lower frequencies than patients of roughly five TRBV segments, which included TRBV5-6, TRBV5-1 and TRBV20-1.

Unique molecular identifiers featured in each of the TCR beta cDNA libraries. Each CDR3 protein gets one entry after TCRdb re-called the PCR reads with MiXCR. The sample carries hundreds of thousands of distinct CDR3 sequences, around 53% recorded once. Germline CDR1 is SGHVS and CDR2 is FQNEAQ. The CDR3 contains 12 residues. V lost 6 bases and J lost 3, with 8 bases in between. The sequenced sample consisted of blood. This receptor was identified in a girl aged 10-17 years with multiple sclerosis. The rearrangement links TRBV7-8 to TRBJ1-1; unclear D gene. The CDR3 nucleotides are TGTGCCAGCAGTAACCCGTACACTGAAGCTTTCTTT. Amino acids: CASSNPYTEAFF.